This T cell receptor beta chain appears in the sequencing data of a study of Ad26.COV2.S vaccination and SARS-CoV-2 variants. Turning to the study itself: Each vaccinee took Ad26.COV2.S intramuscularly, once or twice 56 days apart.

CDR3 length equals 14 residues. V gave up 5 bases and J gave up 8 bases, with 15 bases separating them. CDR1 and CDR2 from the germline V gene are MGHDK and SYGVNS. The repertoire was sequenced with immunoSEQ multiplex PCR; TCRdb's copy has only in-frame clones and lacks some. Among 350,000 to 400,000 clones listed, less than 90% were seen once. Treatment here: around 19 received Ad26.COV2.S at low or high dose, single or two shots; several received placebo; per-sample allocation not given. Sampling was performed 63 days after the first vaccine or placebo injection. Built on an Ad26 vector, the vaccine expressed Wuhan-strain SARS-CoV-2 spike.

This specimen consisted of peripheral blood, obtained in a trial of Ad26.COV2.S vaccine versus placebo. This receptor was obtained from a person aged 18-60 years who received the Ad26.COV2.S COVID-19 vaccine or a placebo. The chain has TRBV25-1 and TRBJ1-4; D gene ambiguous. The CDR3 here is CASSSLGQSEKLFF. CDR3 coding DNA: TGTGCCAGCAGTAGTTTAGGTCAATCCGAAAAACTGTTTTTT.